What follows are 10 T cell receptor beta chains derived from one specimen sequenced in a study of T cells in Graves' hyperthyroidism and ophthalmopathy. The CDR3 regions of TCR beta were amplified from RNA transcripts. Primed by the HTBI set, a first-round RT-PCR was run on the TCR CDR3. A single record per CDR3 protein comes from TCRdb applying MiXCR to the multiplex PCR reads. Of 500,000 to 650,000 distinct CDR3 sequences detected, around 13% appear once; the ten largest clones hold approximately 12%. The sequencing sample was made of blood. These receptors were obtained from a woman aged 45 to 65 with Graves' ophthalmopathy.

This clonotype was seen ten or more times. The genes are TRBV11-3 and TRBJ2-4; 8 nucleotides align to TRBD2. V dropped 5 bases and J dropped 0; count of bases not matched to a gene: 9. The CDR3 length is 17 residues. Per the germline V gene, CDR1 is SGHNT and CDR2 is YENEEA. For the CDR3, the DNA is TGTGCCAGCAGCCCGGGGGGGCTAGCCATAGCCAAAAACATTCAGTACTTC. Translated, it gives CASSPGGLAIAKNIQYF.

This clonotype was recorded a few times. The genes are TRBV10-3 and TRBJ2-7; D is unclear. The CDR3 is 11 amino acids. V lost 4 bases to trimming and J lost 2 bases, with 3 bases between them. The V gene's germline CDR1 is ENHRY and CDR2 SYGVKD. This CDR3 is CAISAAYEQYF. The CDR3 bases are TGTGCCATCAGTGCTGCCTACGAGCAGTACTTC.

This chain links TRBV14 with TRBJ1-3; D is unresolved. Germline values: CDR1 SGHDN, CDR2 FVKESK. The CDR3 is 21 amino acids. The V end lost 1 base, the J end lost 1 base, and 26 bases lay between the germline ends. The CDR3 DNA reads TGTGCCAGCAGCCAAGTCAAAAACCCCTCACGGGGAGGGTTTTCTGGAAACACCATATATTTT. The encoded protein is CASSQVKNPSRGGFSGNTIYF.

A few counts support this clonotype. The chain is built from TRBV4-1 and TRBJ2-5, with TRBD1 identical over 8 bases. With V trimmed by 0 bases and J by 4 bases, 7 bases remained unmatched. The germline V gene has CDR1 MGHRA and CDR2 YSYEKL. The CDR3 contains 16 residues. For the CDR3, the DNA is TGCGCCAGCAGCCAAGATTCGGACAGGGTTTTAGAGACCCAGTACTTC. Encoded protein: CASSQDSDRVLETQYF.

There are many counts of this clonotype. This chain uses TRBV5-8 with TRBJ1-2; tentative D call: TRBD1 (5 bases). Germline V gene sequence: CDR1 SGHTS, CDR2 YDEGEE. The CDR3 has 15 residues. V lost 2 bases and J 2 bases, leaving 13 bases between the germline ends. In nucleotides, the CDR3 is TGTGCCAGCAGCTTACCGGGACCCACGAACTATGGCTACACCTTC. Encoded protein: CASSLPGPTNYGYTF.

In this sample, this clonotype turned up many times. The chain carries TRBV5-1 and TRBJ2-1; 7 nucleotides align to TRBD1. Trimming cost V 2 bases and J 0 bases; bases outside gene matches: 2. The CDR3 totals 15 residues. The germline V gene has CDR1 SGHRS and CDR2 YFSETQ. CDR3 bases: TGCGCCAGCAGCTTCGGGGACAGCTCCTACAATGAGCAGTTCTTC. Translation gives CASSFGDSSYNEQFF.

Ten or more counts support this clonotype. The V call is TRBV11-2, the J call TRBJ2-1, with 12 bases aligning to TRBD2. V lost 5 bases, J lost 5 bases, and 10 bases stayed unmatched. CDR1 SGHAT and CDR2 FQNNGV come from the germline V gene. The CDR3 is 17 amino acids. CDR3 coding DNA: TGTGCCAGCAGCCGAAACACTAGCGGGAGGCCACACAATGAGCAGTTCTTC. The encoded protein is CASSRNTSGRPHNEQFF.

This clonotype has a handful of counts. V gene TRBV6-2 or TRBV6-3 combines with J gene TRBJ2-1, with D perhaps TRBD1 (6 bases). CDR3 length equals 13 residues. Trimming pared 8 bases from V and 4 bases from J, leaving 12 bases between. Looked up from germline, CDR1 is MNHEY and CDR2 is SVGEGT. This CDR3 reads CASVGQKYNEQFF. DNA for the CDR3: TGTGCCAGCGTAGGACAGAAATACAATGAGCAGTTCTTC.

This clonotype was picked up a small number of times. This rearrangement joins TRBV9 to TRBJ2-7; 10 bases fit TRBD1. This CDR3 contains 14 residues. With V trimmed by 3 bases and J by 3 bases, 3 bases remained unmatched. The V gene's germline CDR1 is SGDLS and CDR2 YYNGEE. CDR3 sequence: CASSGGDRGYEQYF. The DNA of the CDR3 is TGTGCCAGCAGCGGGGGGGACAGGGGCTACGAGCAGTACTTC. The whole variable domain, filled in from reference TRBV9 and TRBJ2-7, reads DSGVTQTPKHLITATGQRVTLRCSPRSGDLSVYWYQQSLDQGLQFLIQYYNGEERAKGNILERFSAQQFPDLHSELNLSSLELGDSALYFCASSGGDRGYEQYFGPGTRLTVT.

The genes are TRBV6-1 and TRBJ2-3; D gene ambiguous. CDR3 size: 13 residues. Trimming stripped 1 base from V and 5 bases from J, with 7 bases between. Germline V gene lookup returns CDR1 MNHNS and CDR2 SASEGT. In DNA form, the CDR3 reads TGTGCCAGCAGTGAAGATTGGGGAGATACGCAGTATTTT. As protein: CASSEDWGDTQYF.